This TCR beta chain was captured by sequencing in a study of blood T cell repertoires in COVID-19. Study-level background: The United States, Italy and Spain were the sources of the acute and convalescent COVID-19 samples.

Germline V lookup: CDR1 LNHDA, CDR2 SQIVND (reference sequence). CDR3 length: 13 residues. V lost 4 bases, J lost 5 bases, and 8 bases lay in between. Authors' analysis steps: Counts of nucleated cells, estimated from reference gene primer amplification, were obtained. The table came from immunoSEQ multiplex PCR; TCRdb's copy has only in-frame clones and leaves some out. V and J calls plus clone size are reproduced from that table; the DNA served to infer D and trimming. The profile shows about 74,000 clones, roughly 86% of them singletons. This receptor was obtained from a human donor in a cohort sampled during active COVID-19. Sequencing input: peripheral blood. This chain uses TRBV19 with TRBJ2-2, with D unclear. The DNA for the CDR3 is TGTGCCAGTAGTACCACAAGAACCGGGGAGCTGTTTTTT. Translation: CASSTTRTGELFF.